This entry is about one T cell receptor beta chain. Its antigen remains unidentified. Base qualities are not recorded, but no much larger clone differs from it by a single base. The data belong to a study of shared clonotypes between healthy human individuals (dated by TCRdb to about 2020). Looking at the study overall: A few men and a couple of women, aged 18 to 49 years, made up the cohort. For each donor, three plates each were used for CD4 naive and CD4 memory, two plates were used for CD8 naive, and one plate was used for CD8 memory. To estimate repertoire size and how much clonotypes are shared between individuals, the study performed deep sequencing of blood TCR repertoires from a handful of healthy adults. To increase sequencing depth and limit assay-specific biases, different laboratories used diverse techniques to prepare libraries and sequence TCR repertoires. Each donor's leukapheresis produced roughly between roughly 0.9 and 8.9 billion PBMCs.

Beyond this particular receptor, the publication reports: Higher generation probabilities were observed for clonotypes shared by all four sorted-subset donors than for non-shared clonotypes. Only blood was sampled, and tissue TCR repertoires likely differ from those in blood. Pairwise subsampling indicated that sequencing depth was expected to affect the degree of clonotype sharing among donors. Even with the large sequencing depth, rarefaction of the sorted-subset datasets indicated that sequencing was incomplete. Across a few donors, roughly 5% of naive CD4, around 3.3% of naive CD8, 2% to 2.5% of memory CD4, and 0.4% to 0.45% of memory CD8 clonotypes were shared. Naive subsets generally had larger estimated clonotype richness than memory subsets did. The genetic and exposure-history diversity represented was limited by the small number of donors.

Donors were healthy HIV-negative adults with no recently reported acute infections or vaccinations. All donors were Caucasian adults living in Nashville, Tennessee, USA. CD4+ T cells were enriched through magnetic negative selection, after which naive cells were positively selected on CD45RA and the remaining negative fraction served as the memory subset. Blood was collected by leukapheresis, and PBMCs were isolated by Ficoll-Histopaque density gradient centrifugation and then cryopreserved in liquid nitrogen vapor phase. Analytical flow cytometry was used to check the purity and quantity of each magnetically sorted T cell population. From each sorted fraction, genomic DNA was isolated and quantified by UV absorbance on a Nanodrop 2000c. Using the deep immunoSEQ assay, TCR CDR3 regions were amplified from genomic DNA by multiplex PCR. Extracted genomic DNA from each cell subset was distributed evenly across all wells of several immunoSEQ 96-well plates, and each plate was treated as a replicate. Each replicate PCR for sorted subsets received about 220 ng genomic DNA, equal to about 30,000 T cell genomes. Purified libraries were measured with a Qubit 3.0 fluorometer, size-checked on a Bioanalyzer 2100, and measured again with the KAPA Library Quantification kit. A separate single-read 150-cycle Illumina NextSeq 550 flow cell was used to sequence each immunoSEQ 96-well plate. The study's own analysis went as follows. Because only junctional sequences without quality scores were contained in the immunoSEQ output, filtering matching that applied to full-length reads could not be performed. To assign V/J genes and CDR3, sequences were annotated using PyIR, a Python wrapper for IgBLAST v1.9, with IMGT germline references. Reads were removed for weak V/J assignments (E-value above 1e-6), missing CDR3, stop codons, out-of-frame junctions, or ambiguous translated residues. V3J clonotypes were defined by identical inferred V gene, J gene, and CDR3 amino acid sequence. Percentage overlap between repertoires was calculated by dividing the number of shared unique clonotypes by the size of the smaller repertoire. Three approaches were used to assess repertoire richness: RTK rarefaction, the Chao1 estimator, and Recon v2.1 estimates of unobserved clonotypes. For all TCRbeta clonotypes obtained by the gDNA method from four donors, generation probabilities were computed with OLGA. This immuneACCESS table, as held by TCRdb, lists in-frame sequences with V and J called but not all clones. Of the missing ones, under half trace to an unresolved V gene in checked studies; the others have no known cause. V, J and clone size are those of that table, while D and trimming were read from the DNA. The sample table records 2,500,000 or so clones; under 95% of these occur just once. The ten largest clones represent more than 0.35% of the sample.

The receptor's source is a man younger than 35 in good health. Some clones in this sample may be carry-over from other donors' samples. The sequencing sample was made of naive CD4+ T cells from PBMCs. Interpreted using the paper, the cell subset or site label stands for: CD45RA+ positively selected.

CDR3 region: CASSLFRTVQETQYF. The DNA is as follows: TGTGCCAGCAGTTTATTCCGGACCGTACAAGAGACCCAGTACTTC. In this chain, TRBV28 is recombined with TRBJ2-5; the D gene assignment is ambiguous. CDR1 and CDR2 were assigned from the germline V gene as MDHEN and SYDVKM. Its CDR3 holds 15 amino acids, cysteine through phenylalanine. The read is trimmed to its CDR3 DNA, 45 bases read in frame from base 1. Trimming costs V 1 base and J 2 bases, and their ends lie 11 bases apart. The variable domain in full, with residues beyond the CDR3 obtained from the reference TRBV28 and TRBJ2-5 genes, is DVKVTQSSRYLVKRTGEKVFLECVQDMDHENMFWYRQDPGLGLRLIYFSYDVKMKEKGDIPEGYSVSREKKERFSLILESASTNQTSMYLCASSLFRTVQETQYFGPGTRLLVL.